The rows below give T cell receptor beta chains drawn from one sample of a study of cytomegalovirus exposure and HLA in healthy donors. Clones were sequenced by immunoSEQ multiplex PCR, and TCRdb holds only the in-frame ones, with some missing. The table records some 170,000 clones, around 69% of them present only once. Source material: PBMCs. These receptors all stem from a woman aged 25 to 39 in good health and CMV-seronegative. Both conserved end residues are part of each CDR3. A D gene is named only where the DNA matches it firmly. Clone sizes are given selectively: once, few, many, or a class where the clone is expanded.

abundance	d_gene	j_gene	v_gene	CDR3aa	CDR3nt
few	TRBD1	TRBJ1-5	TRBV7-9	CASSFGQGANQPQHF	TGTGCCAGCAGCTTCGGACAGGGGGCCAATCAGCCCCAGCATTTT
NA	TRBD2	TRBJ2-1	TRBV4-1	CASSQGLAGPYNEQFF	TGCGCCAGCAGCCAGGGACTAGCGGGACCTTACAATGAGCAGTTCTTC
NA	NA	TRBJ2-3	TRBV4-2	CASSLQPFAEGTDTQYF	TGTGCCAGCAGCCTCCAGCCCTTTGCGGAAGGCACAGATACGCAGTATTTT
once	NA	TRBJ1-5	TRBV2	CASSELESNQPQHF	TGTGCCAGCAGTGAGTTAGAGAGCAATCAGCCCCAGCATTTT
NA	NA	TRBJ1-1	TRBV29-1	CSVNRDGTEAFF	TGCAGCGTGAACAGGGACGGCACTGAAGCTTTCTTT
once	TRBD1	TRBJ2-2	TRBV28	CASSLWTGGNTGELFF	TGTGCCAGCAGTTTATGGACAGGGGGTAACACCGGGGAGCTGTTTTTT
once	TRBD1	TRBJ1-5	TRBV7-6	CASSRDSHSNQPQHF	TGTGCCAGCAGCCGGGACAGTCATAGCAATCAGCCCCAGCATTTT
NA	TRBD1	TRBJ1-2	TRBV4-2	CASSQDTRDRIYGYTF	TGTGCCAGCAGCCAAGATACAAGGGACAGAATATATGGCTACACCTTC
few	NA	TRBJ2-1	TRBV4-2	CASSQDIAYGQFF	TGTGCCAGCAGCCAAGATATAGCCTATGGGCAGTTCTTC
NA	TRBD1	TRBJ2-2	TRBV2	CASSEAKNSRDRGPTGELFF	TGTGCCAGCAGTGAAGCCAAAAACTCCCGGGACAGGGGGCCCACCGGGGAGCTGTTTTTT
NA	NA	TRBJ2-3	TRBV6-6	CASSPRGARADTQYF	TGTGCCAGCAGTCCCCGGGGGGCGCGTGCAGATACGCAGTATTTT
NA	NA	TRBJ1-5	TRBV28	CASTWGGLGNQPQHF	TGTGCCAGCACCTGGGGAGGGCTCGGCAATCAGCCCCAGCATTTT
NA	NA	TRBJ2-5	TRBV6-5	CASSTEETQYF	TGTGCCAGCAGTACAGAAGAGACCCAGTACTTC
once	NA	TRBJ1-2	TRBV5-1	CASSLEGGGQGYTF	TGCGCCAGCAGCTTGGAGGGCGGAGGCCAAGGCTACACCTTC
few	TRBD1	TRBJ1-2	TRBV28	CASRSGQTGGYTF	TGTGCCAGCAGATCGGGACAGACGGGGGGCTACACCTTC
few	NA	TRBJ2-6	TRBV4-1	CASSQAGEAGANVLTF	TGCGCCAGCAGCCAAGCGGGGGAGGCTGGGGCCAACGTCCTGACTTTC
NA	NA	TRBJ2-7	TRBV5-1	CASSLVLSTSYEQYF	TGCGCCAGCAGCTTGGTTTTATCAACTAGCTACGAGCAGTACTTC
NA	NA	TRBJ1-5	TRBV5-3	CARSPREGHGQPQHF	TGTGCCAGAAGCCCTAGGGAGGGGCATGGGCAGCCCCAGCATTTT
NA	TRBD1	TRBJ2-2	TRBV9	CASSVDRGNTGELFF	TGTGCCAGCAGCGTGGACAGGGGTAACACCGGGGAGCTGTTTTTT
NA	TRBD1	TRBJ2-7	TRBV30	CAWNVGDRQDEQYF	TGTGCCTGGAACGTAGGGGACAGGCAAGACGAGCAGTACTTC
NA	NA	TRBJ1-1	TRBV7-3	CASSFRLDTEAFF	TGTGCCAGCAGCTTTCGACTTGACACTGAAGCTTTCTTT
NA	TRBD1	TRBJ2-5	TRBV7-7	CASSPAGGETQYF	TGTGCCAGCAGCCCCGCAGGGGGAGAGACCCAGTACTTC
NA	TRBD2	TRBJ2-5	TRBV5-4	CASSLGLAGERETQYF	TGTGCCAGCAGCCTCGGACTAGCGGGGGAGCGAGAGACCCAGTACTTC
NA	TRBD1	TRBJ2-7	TRBV6-1	CASSEAGGWYEQYF	TGTGCCAGCAGTGAAGCAGGGGGCTGGTACGAGCAGTACTTC
NA	NA	TRBJ1-6	TRBV30	CAWIHAGLDNSPLHF	TGTGCCTGGATACATGCGGGTCTCGATAATTCACCCCTCCACTTT
NA	NA	TRBJ1-2	TRBV4-3	CASSRETGGYGYTF	TGCGCCAGCAGCCGAGAGACAGGAGGATATGGCTACACCTTC
NA	NA	TRBJ1-6	TRBV28	CASSTTLSPLHF	TGTGCCAGCAGCACCACTCTCTCACCCCTCCACTTT
few	NA	TRBJ2-2	TRBV9	CASNTGETGELFF	TGTGCCAGCAACACAGGAGAAACCGGGGAGCTGTTTTTT
NA	NA	TRBJ2-7	TRBV7-2	CASSPPGGGDEQYF	TGTGCCAGCAGCCCTCCCGGTGGGGGCGACGAGCAGTACTTC
NA	NA	TRBJ1-4	TRBV28	CASSDLGQGRELFF	TGTGCCAGCAGTGACTTAGGGCAGGGGAGAGAACTGTTTTTT
NA	TRBD1	TRBJ1-4	TRBV4-2	CASSQDSGGSEKLFF	TGTGCCAGCAGCCAAGATTCAGGGGGATCTGAAAAACTGTTTTTT
NA	NA	TRBJ2-3	TRBV5-4	CASSLVAGARADTQYF	TGTGCCAGCAGCTTGGTTGCGGGGGCCCGCGCAGATACGCAGTATTTT
NA	TRBD2	TRBJ2-1	TRBV7-7	CASQRLAGVMNEQFF	TGTGCTAGCCAACGGTTAGCGGGAGTCATGAATGAGCAGTTCTTC
NA	TRBD1	TRBJ2-1	TRBV7-9	CSSSLGPDREFF	TGTTCCAGCAGCCTGGGGCCCGACAGGGAGTTCTTC
NA	TRBD2	TRBJ2-7	TRBV29-1	CSVVASGSFEQYF	TGCAGCGTCGTAGCTAGCGGGAGTTTCGAGCAGTACTTC
NA	TRBD1	TRBJ2-7	TRBV5-6	CASSRAGTVQYEQYF	TGTGCCAGCAGCCGTGCCGGGACAGTCCAGTACGAGCAGTACTTC
NA	TRBD2	TRBJ2-1	TRBV19	CASSIGLAGGDEQFF	TGTGCCAGTAGTATAGGTCTAGCGGGAGGCGATGAGCAGTTCTTC
once	NA	TRBJ1-1	TRBV28	CASSFRGNTEAFF	TGTGCCAGCAGCTTCAGGGGGAACACTGAAGCTTTCTTT
NA	NA	TRBJ2-3	TRBV29-1	CSVESSLDTQYF	TGCAGCGTTGAGTCCAGTTTGGATACGCAGTATTTT
NA	TRBD1	TRBJ1-1	TRBV4-3	CASSHQTGLDTEAFF	TGCGCCAGCAGCCACCAGACAGGGTTAGACACTGAAGCTTTCTTT
NA	TRBD2	TRBJ2-3	TRBV12-5	CASGWGLAYTQYF	TGTGCTAGTGGCTGGGGACTAGCATATACGCAGTATTTT
few	TRBD1	TRBJ2-5	TRBV2	CASTEQGGGETQYF	TGTGCCAGCACCGAACAAGGGGGCGGCGAGACCCAGTACTTC
few	TRBD2	TRBJ2-5	TRBV5-4	CASSPTSGHETQYF	TGTGCCAGCAGCCCGACTAGCGGCCATGAGACCCAGTACTTC
NA	TRBD1	TRBJ1-1	TRBV15	CATSRQGAVAFF	TGTGCCACCAGCAGGCAGGGGGCTGTGGCTTTCTTT
NA	TRBD2	TRBJ2-1	TRBV5-1	CASNPWRGGSYNEQFF	TGCGCCAGCAACCCGTGGCGGGGGGGCTCCTACAATGAGCAGTTCTTC
NA	NA	TRBJ1-2	TRBV6-4	CASRADRDYGYTF	TGTGCCAGCAGGGCGGACAGAGATTATGGCTACACCTTC
few	NA	TRBJ2-5	TRBV2	CASRTQGSQTQYF	TGTGCCAGCCGAACGCAGGGTTCCCAGACCCAGTACTTC
once	NA	TRBJ1-5	TRBV5-4	CASSPKRHTNQPQHF	TGTGCCAGCAGCCCGAAGAGACACACCAATCAGCCCCAGCATTTT
NA	TRBD1	TRBJ2-7	TRBV7-9	CASSYPGTGMNEQYF	TGTGCCAGCAGCTACCCCGGGACAGGGATGAACGAGCAGTACTTC
NA	NA	TRBJ2-6	TRBV5-1	CASRSQTTGANVLTF	TGCGCCAGCAGGTCACAGACCACTGGGGCCAACGTCCTGACTTTC
NA	TRBD1	TRBJ2-1	TRBV2	CASKGQGARNEQFF	TGTGCCAGCAAGGGACAGGGGGCGCGCAATGAGCAGTTCTTC
NA	NA	TRBJ1-2	TRBV7-8	CASSSWGGAAPNYGYTF	TGTGCCAGCAGCTCGTGGGGGGGGGCAGCTCCGAACTATGGCTACACCTTC
NA	NA	TRBJ2-1	TRBV7-2	CASSFRGLDEQFF	TGTGCCAGCAGCTTCCGCGGGTTGGATGAGCAGTTCTTC
NA	NA	TRBJ2-2	TRBV5-1	CASMWYLNTGELFF	TGCGCCAGCATGTGGTACTTGAACACCGGGGAGCTGTTTTTT
NA	NA	TRBJ2-5	TRBV11-2	CASSNRQYQETQYF	TGTGCCAGCAGCAATCGACAGTACCAAGAGACCCAGTACTTC
NA	NA	TRBJ1-2	TRBV7-6	CASSPGPGLYEDYGYTF	TGTGCCAGCAGCCCGGGACCGGGACTTTATGAGGACTATGGCTACACCTTC
few	NA	TRBJ2-2	TRBV6-1	CASSYHRRTGELFF	TGTGCCAGCAGTTATCACAGACGCACCGGGGAGCTGTTTTTT
NA	NA	TRBJ1-5	TRBV19	CASSMVEDQPQHF	TGTGCCAGTAGTATGGTAGAGGATCAGCCCCAGCATTTT
NA	NA	TRBJ2-5	TRBV7-9	CSSSISKETQYF	TGTTCCAGCAGCATTTCAAAAGAGACCCAGTACTTC